The TCR beta chain described here comes from a study of T cell responses to AZD1222 COVID-19 vaccine. The study's findings and limits: Once two AZD1222 doses were given, Spike-specific TCR breadth and depth went up.

Germline V lookup: CDR1 SGHTA, CDR2 FQGTGA. The V gene lost 2 bases and the J gene lost 0 bases, with 8 bases spanning the gap. The CDR3 has 15 amino acids. A remark on this clone: Its target is unknown.

TCRdb's copy holds only in-frame clones and misses some; the assay was immunoSEQ multiplex PCR. In the table there are some 150,000 clones, roughly 90% of which are singletons. This chain joins TRBV7-3 and TRBJ2-1; D remains unclear. This TCR was recovered from an adult who received the AZD1222 COVID-19 vaccine. The sequencing here drew on peripheral blood, taken 28 days after the second AZD1222 dose. CDR3 protein: CASSLWANSYNEQFF. The CDR3 nucleotides are TGTGCCAGCAGCTTATGGGCTAACTCCTACAATGAGCAGTTCTTC.